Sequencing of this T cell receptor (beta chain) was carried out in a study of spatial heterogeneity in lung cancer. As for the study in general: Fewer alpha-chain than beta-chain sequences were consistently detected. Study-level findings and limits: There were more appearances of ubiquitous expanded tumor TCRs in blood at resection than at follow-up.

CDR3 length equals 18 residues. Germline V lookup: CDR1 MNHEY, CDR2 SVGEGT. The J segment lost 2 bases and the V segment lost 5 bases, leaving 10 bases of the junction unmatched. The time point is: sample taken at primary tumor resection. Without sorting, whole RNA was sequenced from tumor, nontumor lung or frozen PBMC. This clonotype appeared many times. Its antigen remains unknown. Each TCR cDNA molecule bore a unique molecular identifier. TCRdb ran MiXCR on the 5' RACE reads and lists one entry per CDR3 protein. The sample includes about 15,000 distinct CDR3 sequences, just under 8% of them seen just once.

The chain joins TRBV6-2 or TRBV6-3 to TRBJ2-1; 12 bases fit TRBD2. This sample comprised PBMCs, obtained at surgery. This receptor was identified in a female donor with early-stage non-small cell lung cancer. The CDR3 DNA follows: TGTGCCAGCAGTCGAACTAGCGGGGGGAACCCTACCTACAATGAGCAGTTCTTC. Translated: CASSRTSGGNPTYNEQFF.